This TCR beta chain was captured by sequencing in a study of T-cell memory formation after mild COVID-19. TCRdb called the 5' RACE reads again in MiXCR, with one record for every CDR3 protein. The repertoire holds fewer than 450,000 distinct CDR3 sequences, with roughly 21% as singletons. The CDR3 loop spans 17 amino acids. Trimming removed 2 bases at V and 0 bases at J, with 16 bases between. CDR1 is SNHLY and CDR2 is FYNNEI in the germline V gene. The chain uses TRBV2 and TRBJ1-1; possible D gene TRBD1, 5 bases. The sequence was obtained from an adult woman who had mild COVID-19 (a few samples of this study predate the infection). Cell type and time point are not known. The sample consisted of PBMCs or a T cell subset sorted from them (not recorded which). The chain's CDR3 is CASSERGSGRMNTEAFF. Written as DNA, the CDR3 is TGTGCCAGCAGTGAAAGGGGATCGGGGAGGATGAACACTGAAGCTTTCTTT.